This T cell receptor (beta chain) was obtained from a study of T cell responses to AZD1222 COVID-19 vaccine. Overall study results and limits: It was only after the peak T cell response that any repertoires were sampled. Mostly white British, mostly female donors; authors suggested clonal diversity may be underestimated. Close to half of all spike-specific TCRs reportedly target regions of the variants that are unmutated.

On this clone itself: Antigen: not known.

Produced via immunoSEQ multiplex PCR; TCRdb's table is partial and in-frame only. The data show approximately 110,000 clones, 87% seen once. V lost 6 bases, J lost 4 bases, and 5 bases stayed unmatched. The CDR3 totals 13 residues. The genes are TRBV12-3 or TRBV12-4 and TRBJ2-7; 8 nucleotides align to TRBD1. This receptor was obtained from an adult in good health. The specimen was peripheral blood, collected on day 0 of AZD1222 vaccination. In nucleotides, the CDR3 is TGTGCCAGCAGGAAGACAGGGGTATACGAGCAGTACTTC. It codes for CASRKTGVYEQYF.